The entry below gives a single T cell receptor beta chain sequence along with its context. The data belong to a study of cytomegalovirus exposure and HLA in healthy donors. Primers included in the PCR were 60 Vbeta and 13 Jbeta primers. Using immunoSEQ multiplex PCR, the repertoire was profiled, and TCRdb retains in-frame clones only, with some absent. This sample has around 99,000 clones, with about four fifths found just once. Trimming shortened V by 6 bases and J by 0 bases, and 11 bases separated the two germline ends. The CDR3 has 14 amino acids. The germline gives CDR1 SNHLY, CDR2 FYNNEI. The receptor was derived from a young woman in good health and CMV-seronegative. The sample consisted of PBMCs. J is TRBJ1-2 and V is TRBV2; D remains unclear. CDR3 DNA sequence: TGTGCCAGCAGGGGGAGCGGGACTAACTATGGCTACACCTTC. Translation gives CASRGSGTNYGYTF. The complete variable domain, with remaining parts taken from reference TRBV2 and TRBJ1-2, reads EPEVTQTPSHQVTQMGQEVILRCVPISNHLYFYWYRQILGQKVEFLVSFYNNEISEKSEIFDDQFSVERPDGSNFTLKIRSTKLEDSAMYFCASRGSGTNYGYTFGSGTRLTVV.